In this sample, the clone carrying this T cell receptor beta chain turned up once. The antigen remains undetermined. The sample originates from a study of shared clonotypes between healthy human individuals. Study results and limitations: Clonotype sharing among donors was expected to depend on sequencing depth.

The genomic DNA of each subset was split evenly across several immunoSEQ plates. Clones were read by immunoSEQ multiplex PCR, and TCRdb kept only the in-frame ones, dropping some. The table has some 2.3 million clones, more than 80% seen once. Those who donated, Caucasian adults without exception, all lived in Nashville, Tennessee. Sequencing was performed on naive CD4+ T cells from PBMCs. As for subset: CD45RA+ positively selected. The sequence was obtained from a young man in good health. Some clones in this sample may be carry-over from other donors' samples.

The CDR3 loop reads CASSLGTVLSGNTIYF. For the CDR3, the DNA is TGTGCCAGCAGCTTGGGGACCGTTTTGTCTGGAAACACCATATATTTT. This sequence joins TRBV5-6 and TRBJ1-3; D unclear. V dropped 0 bases and J dropped 1 base, with 11 bases sitting between them. The germline CDR1 and CDR2 sequences are SGHDT and YYEEEE. This CDR3 has 16 amino acids.